The present TCR beta chain was sequenced within a study of blood T cell repertoires in COVID-19. About the study: Donors in the United States, Italy and Spain gave samples during acute or convalescent COVID-19. T cells, B-cell-depleted T cells, or PBMCs supplied cDNA or gDNA.

As processed by the authors: Reference gene primer amplification yielded estimated nucleated cell counts. TCRdb keeps only in-frame clones here, not all; method: immunoSEQ multiplex PCR. V, J and clone size reflect that table, while D and trimming were determined from the DNA. The data show some 48,000 clones, with about 79% seen just once and under 9% held by the top ten. V gave up 3 bases and J gave up 0 bases; unmatched junction bases: 5. CDR3 size: 16 residues. In germline, CDR1 is SGHNT, CDR2 YYREEE (reference sequence). The material sequenced was peripheral blood. This receptor was identified in a human donor in a cohort sampled during active COVID-19. V usage is TRBV5-4 and J usage is TRBJ1-4; 7 bases map to TRBD1. CDR3 amino acids: CASSSTGVATNEKLFF. As DNA, the CDR3 is TGTGCCAGCAGCTCTACAGGGGTGGCAACTAATGAAAAACTGTTTTTT. The full variable domain, with the rest looked up from reference TRBV5-4 and TRBJ1-4, is ETGVTQSPTHLIKTRGQQVTLRCSSQSGHNTVSWYQQALGQGPQFIFQYYREEENGRGNFPPRFSGLQFPNYSSELNVNALELDDSALYLCASSSTGVATNEKLFFGSGTQLSVL.